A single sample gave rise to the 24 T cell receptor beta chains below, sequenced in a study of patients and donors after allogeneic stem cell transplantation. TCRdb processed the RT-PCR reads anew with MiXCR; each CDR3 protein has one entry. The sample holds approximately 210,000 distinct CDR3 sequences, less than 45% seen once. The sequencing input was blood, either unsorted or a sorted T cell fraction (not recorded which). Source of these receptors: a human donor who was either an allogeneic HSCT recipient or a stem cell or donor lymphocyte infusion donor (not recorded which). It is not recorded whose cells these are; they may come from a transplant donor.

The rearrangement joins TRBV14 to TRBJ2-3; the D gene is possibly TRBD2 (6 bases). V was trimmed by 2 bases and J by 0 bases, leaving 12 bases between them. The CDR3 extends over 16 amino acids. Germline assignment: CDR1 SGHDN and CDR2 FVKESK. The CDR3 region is CASSQMRDFSTDTQYF. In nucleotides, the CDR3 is TGTGCCAGCAGCCAAATGAGGGACTTTAGCACAGATACGCAGTATTTT.

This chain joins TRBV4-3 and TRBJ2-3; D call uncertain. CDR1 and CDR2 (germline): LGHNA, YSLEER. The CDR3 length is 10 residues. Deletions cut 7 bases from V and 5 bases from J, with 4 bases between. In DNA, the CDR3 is TGCGCCAGCATTCAAGATACGCAGTATTTT. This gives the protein CASIQDTQYF.

The CDR3 region is CASSLRTGHPPGVTQYF. In DNA form, the CDR3 reads TGTGCCAGCAGCCTCCGGACGGGACACCCTCCGGGGGTCACGCAGTATTTT. The V and J genes are TRBV6-5 and TRBJ2-3, with D perhaps TRBD1 or TRBD2 (6 bases each). V was trimmed by 6 bases and J by 9 bases, leaving 28 bases between them. The CDR3 is 17 amino acids. In germline, CDR1 is MNHEY, CDR2 SVGAGI.

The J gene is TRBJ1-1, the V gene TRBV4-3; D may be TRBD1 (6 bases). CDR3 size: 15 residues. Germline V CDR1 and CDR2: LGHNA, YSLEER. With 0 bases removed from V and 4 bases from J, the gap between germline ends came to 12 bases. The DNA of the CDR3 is TGCGCCAGCAGCCAAGATACGGCAGGGGCCACTGAAGCTTTCTTT. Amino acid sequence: CASSQDTAGATEAFF.

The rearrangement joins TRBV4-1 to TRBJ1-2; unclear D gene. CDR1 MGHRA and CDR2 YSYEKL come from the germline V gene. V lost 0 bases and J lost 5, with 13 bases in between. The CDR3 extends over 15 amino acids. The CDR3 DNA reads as TGCGCCAGCAGCCAAGATGATGGCGGTGAATATGGCTACACCTTC. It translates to CASSQDDGGEYGYTF.

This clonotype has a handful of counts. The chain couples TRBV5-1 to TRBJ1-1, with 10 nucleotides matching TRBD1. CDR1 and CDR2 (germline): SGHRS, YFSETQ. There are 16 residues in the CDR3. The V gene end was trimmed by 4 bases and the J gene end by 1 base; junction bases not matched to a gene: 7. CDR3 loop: CASSPGQGIANTEAFF. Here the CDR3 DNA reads TGCGCCAGCAGCCCGGGACAGGGGATCGCGAACACTGAAGCTTTCTTT. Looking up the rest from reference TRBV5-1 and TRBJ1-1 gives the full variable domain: KAGVTQTPRYLIKTRGQQVTLSCSPISGHRSVSWYQQTPGQGLQFLFEYFSETQRNKGNFPGRFSGRQFSNSRSEMNVSTLELGDSALYLCASSPGQGIANTEAFFGQGTRLTVV.

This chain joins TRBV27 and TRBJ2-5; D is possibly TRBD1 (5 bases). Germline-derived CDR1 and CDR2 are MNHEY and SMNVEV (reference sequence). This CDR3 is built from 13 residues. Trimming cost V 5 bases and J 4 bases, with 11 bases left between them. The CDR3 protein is CASSAPGIETQYF. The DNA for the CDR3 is TGTGCCAGCAGTGCCCCAGGGATAGAGACCCAGTACTTC.

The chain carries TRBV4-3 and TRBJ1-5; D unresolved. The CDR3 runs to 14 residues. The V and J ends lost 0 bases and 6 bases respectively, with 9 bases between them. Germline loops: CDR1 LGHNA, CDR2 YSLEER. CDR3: CASSQEVAIQPQHF. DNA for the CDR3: TGCGCCAGCAGCCAAGAGGTGGCCATTCAGCCCCAGCATTTT.

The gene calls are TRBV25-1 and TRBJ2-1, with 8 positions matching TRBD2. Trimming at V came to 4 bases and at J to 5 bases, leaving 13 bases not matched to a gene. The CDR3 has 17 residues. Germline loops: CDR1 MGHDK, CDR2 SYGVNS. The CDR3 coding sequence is TGTGCCAGCAGTGTCTCCCGGACTAGCCGGAAGGACAATGAGCAGTTCTTC. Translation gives CASSVSRTSRKDNEQFF.

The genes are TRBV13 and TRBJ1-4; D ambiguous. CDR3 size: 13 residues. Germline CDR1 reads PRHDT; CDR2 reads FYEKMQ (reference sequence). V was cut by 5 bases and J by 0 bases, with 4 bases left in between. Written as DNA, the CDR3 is TGTGCCAGCAGCACTTCAACTAATGAAAAACTGTTTTTT. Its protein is CASSTSTNEKLFF.

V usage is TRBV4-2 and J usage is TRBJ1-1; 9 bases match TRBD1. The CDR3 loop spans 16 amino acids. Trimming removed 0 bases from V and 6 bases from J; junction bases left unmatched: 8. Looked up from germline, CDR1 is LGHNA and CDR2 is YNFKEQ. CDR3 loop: CASSQEGTGRGAEAFF. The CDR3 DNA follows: TGTGCCAGCAGCCAAGAAGGGACAGGGCGAGGAGCTGAAGCTTTCTTT.

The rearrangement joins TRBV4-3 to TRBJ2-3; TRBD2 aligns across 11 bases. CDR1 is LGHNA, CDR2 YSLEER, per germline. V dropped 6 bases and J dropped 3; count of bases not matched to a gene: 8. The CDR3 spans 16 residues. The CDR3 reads CASSPIAGGGTDTQYF. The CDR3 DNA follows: TGCGCCAGCAGTCCGATAGCGGGAGGGGGTACAGATACGCAGTATTTT.

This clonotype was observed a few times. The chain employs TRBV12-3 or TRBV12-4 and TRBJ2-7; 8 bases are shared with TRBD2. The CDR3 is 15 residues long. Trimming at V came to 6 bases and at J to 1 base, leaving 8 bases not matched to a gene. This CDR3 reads CASRPSGPTSYEQYF. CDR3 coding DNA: TGTGCCAGCAGACCTAGCGGGCCTACTTCCTACGAGCAGTACTTC.

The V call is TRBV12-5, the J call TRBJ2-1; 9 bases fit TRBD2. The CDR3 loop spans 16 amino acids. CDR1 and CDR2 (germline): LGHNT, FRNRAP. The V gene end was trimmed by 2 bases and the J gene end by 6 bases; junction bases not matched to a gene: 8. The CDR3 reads CASGLWAGGLSNEQFF. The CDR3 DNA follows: TGTGCTAGTGGTTTGTGGGCGGGAGGGCTGTCCAATGAGCAGTTCTTC.

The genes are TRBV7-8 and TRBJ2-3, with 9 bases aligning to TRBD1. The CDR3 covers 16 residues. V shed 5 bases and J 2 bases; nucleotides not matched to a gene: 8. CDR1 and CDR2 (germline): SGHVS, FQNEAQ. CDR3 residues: CASSPGTGMFTDTQYF. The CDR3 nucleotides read TGTGCCAGCAGCCCAGGGACAGGGATGTTCACAGATACGCAGTATTTT.

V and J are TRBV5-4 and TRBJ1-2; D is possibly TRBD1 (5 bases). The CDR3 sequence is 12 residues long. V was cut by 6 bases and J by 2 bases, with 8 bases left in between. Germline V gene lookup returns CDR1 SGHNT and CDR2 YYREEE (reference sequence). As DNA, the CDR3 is TGTGCCAGCACCAGGGAAAACTATGGCTACACCTTC. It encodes CASTRENYGYTF.

The CDR3: CASSVGGASSYNEQFF. CDR3 DNA: TGTGCCAGCAGCGTAGGCGGGGCGAGCTCCTACAATGAGCAGTTCTTC. This chain connects TRBV9 to TRBJ2-1, with D possibly TRBD2 on 6 matching bases. Germline values: CDR1 SGDLS, CDR2 YYNGEE. Trimming removed 0 bases at V and 0 bases at J, with 10 bases between. The CDR3 has 16 amino acids.

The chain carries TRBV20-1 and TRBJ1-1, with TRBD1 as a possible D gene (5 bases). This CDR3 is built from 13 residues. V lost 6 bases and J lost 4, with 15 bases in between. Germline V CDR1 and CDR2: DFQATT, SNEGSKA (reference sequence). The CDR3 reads CSAAPSGLTEAFF. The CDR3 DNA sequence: TGCAGTGCCGCTCCCTCGGGGCTCACTGAAGCTTTCTTT.

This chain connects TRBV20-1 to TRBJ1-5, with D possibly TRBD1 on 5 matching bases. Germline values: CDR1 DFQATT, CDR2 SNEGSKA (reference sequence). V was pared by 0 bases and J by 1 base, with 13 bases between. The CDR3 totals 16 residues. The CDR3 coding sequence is TGCAGTGCTAGAGATTGGGGGGATGCGAGCAATCAGCCCCAGCATTTT. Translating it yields CSARDWGDASNQPQHF.

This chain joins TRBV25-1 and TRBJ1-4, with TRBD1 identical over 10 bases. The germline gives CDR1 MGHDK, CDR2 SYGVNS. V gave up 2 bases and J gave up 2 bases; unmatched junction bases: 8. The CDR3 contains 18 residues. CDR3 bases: TGTGCCAGCAGTGAAGAAGGGACAGGGGTAAATACTAATGAAAAACTGTTTTTT. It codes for CASSEEGTGVNTNEKLFF. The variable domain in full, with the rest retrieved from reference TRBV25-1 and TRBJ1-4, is EADIYQTPRYLVIGTGKKITLECSQTMGHDKMYWYQQDPGMELHLIHYSYGVNSTEKGDLSSESTVSRIRTEHFPLTLESARPSHTSQYLCASSEEGTGVNTNEKLFFGSGTQLSVL.

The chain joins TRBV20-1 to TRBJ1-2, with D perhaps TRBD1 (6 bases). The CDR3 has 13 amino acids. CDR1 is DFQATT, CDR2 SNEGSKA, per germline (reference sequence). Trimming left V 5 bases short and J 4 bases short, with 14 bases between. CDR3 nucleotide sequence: TGCAGTGCTCCTACAGGGTTTGGCTATGGCTACACCTTC. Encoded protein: CSAPTGFGYGYTF.

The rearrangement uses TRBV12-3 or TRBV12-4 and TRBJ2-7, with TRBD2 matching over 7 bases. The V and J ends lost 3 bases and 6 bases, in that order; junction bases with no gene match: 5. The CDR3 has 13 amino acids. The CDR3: CASSLSGISEQYF. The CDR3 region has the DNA TGTGCCAGCAGTTTGAGCGGGATAAGCGAGCAGTACTTC.

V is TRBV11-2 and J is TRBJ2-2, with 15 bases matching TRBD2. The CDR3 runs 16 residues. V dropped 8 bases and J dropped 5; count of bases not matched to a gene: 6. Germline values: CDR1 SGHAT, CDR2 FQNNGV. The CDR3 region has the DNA TGTGCCAGCGCTTGGACTAGCGGGAGGGTTACCGGGGAGCTGTTTTTT. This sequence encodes CASAWTSGRVTGELFF.

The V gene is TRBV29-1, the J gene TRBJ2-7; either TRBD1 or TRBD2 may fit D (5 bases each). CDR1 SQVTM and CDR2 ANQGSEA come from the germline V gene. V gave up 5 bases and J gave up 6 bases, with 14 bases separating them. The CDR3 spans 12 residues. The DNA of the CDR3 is TGCAGCGTTTCCGGGGCCTCCCTCGAGCAGTACTTC. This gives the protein CSVSGASLEQYF.